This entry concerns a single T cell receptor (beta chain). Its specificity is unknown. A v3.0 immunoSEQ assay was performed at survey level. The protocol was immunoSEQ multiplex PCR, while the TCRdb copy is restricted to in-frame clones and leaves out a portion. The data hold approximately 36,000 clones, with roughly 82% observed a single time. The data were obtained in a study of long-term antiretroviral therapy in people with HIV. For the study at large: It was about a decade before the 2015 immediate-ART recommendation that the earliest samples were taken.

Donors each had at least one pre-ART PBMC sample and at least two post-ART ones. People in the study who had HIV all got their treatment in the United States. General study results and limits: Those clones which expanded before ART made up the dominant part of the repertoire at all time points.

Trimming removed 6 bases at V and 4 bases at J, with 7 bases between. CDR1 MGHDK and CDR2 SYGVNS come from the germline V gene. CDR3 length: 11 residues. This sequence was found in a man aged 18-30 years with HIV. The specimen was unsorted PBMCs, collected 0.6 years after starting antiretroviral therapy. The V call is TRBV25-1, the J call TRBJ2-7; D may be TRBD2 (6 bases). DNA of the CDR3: TGTGCCAGCAGGGCGGGGTACGAGCAGTACTTC. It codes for CASRAGYEQYF.